The T cell receptor beta chain under discussion was sequenced for a study of T cell responses to AZD1222 COVID-19 vaccine. Whole-study findings and limits: The donor group comprised mostly white British people and more females; the analysis possibly underestimated clonal diversity. It was only 6 or 7 AZD1222 recipients who were seropositive at baseline. The study reported that nearly half of spike-specific TCRs target unmutated variant regions.

The V gene's germline CDR1 is SGHTS and CDR2 YDEGEE. V was pared by 3 bases and J by 2 bases, with 10 bases between. CDR3 length equals 14 residues. Of note for this clone: The antigen remains unidentified.

Here immunoSEQ multiplex PCR was the method, and the copy in TCRdb shows in-frame clones only, minus some. Here the sample spans 90,000 to 150,000 clones, about nine tenths being singletons. The rearrangement joins TRBV5-8 to TRBJ2-3; D possibly corresponds to TRBD2 (5 bases). The sample consisted of peripheral blood, taken on day 0 of AZD1222 vaccination. This TCR was recovered from an adult in good health. CDR3 nucleotide sequence: TGTGCCAGCAGCTCCCGGGGTTACACAGATACGCAGTATTTT. It codes for CASSSRGYTDTQYF.